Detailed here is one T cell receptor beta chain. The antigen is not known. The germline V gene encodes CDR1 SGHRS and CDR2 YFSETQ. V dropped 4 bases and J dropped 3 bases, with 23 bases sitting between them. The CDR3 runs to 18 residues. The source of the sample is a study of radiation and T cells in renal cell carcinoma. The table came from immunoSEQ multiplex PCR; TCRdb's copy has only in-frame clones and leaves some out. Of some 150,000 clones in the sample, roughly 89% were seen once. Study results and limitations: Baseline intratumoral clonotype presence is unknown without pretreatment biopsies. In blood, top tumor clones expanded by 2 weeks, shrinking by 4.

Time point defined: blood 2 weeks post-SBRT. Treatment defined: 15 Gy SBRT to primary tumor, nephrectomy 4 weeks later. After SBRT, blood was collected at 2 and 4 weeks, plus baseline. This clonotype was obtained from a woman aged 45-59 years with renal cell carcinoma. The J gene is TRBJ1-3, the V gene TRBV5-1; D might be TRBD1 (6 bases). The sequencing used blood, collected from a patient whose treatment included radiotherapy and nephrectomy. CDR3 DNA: TGCGCCAGCAGCCCCAAGGAACAGGGACCAGGTTATGGAAACACCATATATTTT. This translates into CASSPKEQGPGYGNTIYF.